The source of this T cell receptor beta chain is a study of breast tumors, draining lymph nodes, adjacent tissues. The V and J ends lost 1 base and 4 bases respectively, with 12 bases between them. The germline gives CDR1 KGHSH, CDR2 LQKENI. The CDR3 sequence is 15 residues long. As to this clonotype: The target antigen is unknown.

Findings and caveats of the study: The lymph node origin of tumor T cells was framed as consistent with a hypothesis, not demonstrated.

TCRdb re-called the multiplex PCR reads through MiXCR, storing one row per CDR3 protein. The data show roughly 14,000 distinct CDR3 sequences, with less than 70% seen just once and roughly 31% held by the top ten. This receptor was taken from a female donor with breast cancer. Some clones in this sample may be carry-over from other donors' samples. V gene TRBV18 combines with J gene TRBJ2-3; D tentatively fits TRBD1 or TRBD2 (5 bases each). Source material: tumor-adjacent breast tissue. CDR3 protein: CASSPQGTLADTQYF. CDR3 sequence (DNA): TGTGCCAGCTCACCACAGGGGACCCTGGCAGATACGCAGTATTTT.